This T cell receptor (beta chain) came from a study of blood T cell repertoires in COVID-19. Generated by immunoSEQ multiplex PCR, the TCRdb table keeps only in-frame clones and is missing some. The sample comprises roughly 150,000 clones, roughly 90% of which are singletons, and 2.5% to 3% rests with the top ten. This clone was picked up a small number of times. The V gene's germline CDR1 is MGHRA and CDR2 YSYEKL. Trimming took off 0 bases at V and 4 bases at J, with 10 bases between the two ends. The CDR3 covers 15 residues. The V call is TRBV4-1, the J call TRBJ1-5; no reliable D call. The sequenced material came from peripheral blood. The clonotype comes from a man in his 60s with acute or convalescent COVID-19. The CDR3 DNA is TGCGCCAGCAGCCAAGAAAGTGTGGCTAATCAGCCCCAGCATTTT. It is translated as CASSQESVANQPQHF.